Below, 5 T cell receptor beta chains from the same sample are listed, as sequenced in a study of cytomegalovirus exposure and HLA in healthy donors. With 60 Vbeta and 13 Jbeta primers, the PCR was carried out. TCRdb's copy holds only in-frame clones and misses some; the assay was immunoSEQ multiplex PCR. The table has 150,000 to 180,000 clones, around 84% seen once. The sample comprised PBMCs. These receptors were obtained from a woman aged 18-29 years in good health and CMV-seronegative.

The chain joins TRBV11-3 to TRBJ2-1; 9 nucleotides match TRBD1. The V segment lost 4 bases and the J segment 12 bases; nucleotides outside the gene matches: 4. The CDR3 covers 12 residues. The germline V gene encodes CDR1 SGHNT and CDR2 YENEEA. The CDR3: CASSSTGGGQFF. The CDR3, as DNA: TGTGCCAGCAGCTCGACAGGGGGGGGGCAGTTCTTC.

The chain joins TRBV7-2 to TRBJ2-5; unclear D gene. The V end lost 1 base, the J end lost 5 bases, and 8 bases lay between the germline ends. Germline V gene lookup returns CDR1 SGHTA and CDR2 FQGNSA. The CDR3 sequence is 13 residues long. The CDR3 DNA follows: TGTGCCAGCAGCTTAGGGAGCTCCGAGACCCAGTACTTC. Protein product: CASSLGSSETQYF. Supplemented by reference TRBV7-2 and TRBJ2-5, the full variable domain reads GAGVSQSPSNKVTEKGKDVELRCDPISGHTALYWYRQSLGQGLEFLIYFQGNSAPDKSGLPSDRFSAERTGGSVSTLTIQRTQQEDSAVYLCASSLGSSETQYFGPGTRLLVL.

This clone was seen only a few times. The chain has TRBV10-3 and TRBJ2-1; TRBD2 matches at 8 bases. CDR3 length: 16 amino acids. V lost 2 bases, J lost 4 bases, and 7 bases stayed unmatched. The V gene's germline CDR1 is ENHRY and CDR2 SYGVKD. The CDR3: CAISEPKRGPYNEQFF. The CDR3 DNA reads TGTGCCATCAGTGAGCCTAAGCGGGGGCCGTACAATGAGCAGTTCTTC.

The J gene is TRBJ2-7, the V gene TRBV7-3; D ambiguous. Trimming left V 2 bases short and J 2 bases short, with 7 bases between. The CDR3 runs 13 residues. In germline, CDR1 is SGHTA, CDR2 FQGTGA. The CDR3 region is CASSLGHTYEQYF. In DNA, the CDR3 is TGTGCCAGCAGCTTAGGCCATACCTACGAGCAGTACTTC.

The V call is TRBV2, the J call TRBJ2-7; D unresolved. The V end lost 2 bases, the J end lost 5 bases, and 10 bases lay between the germline ends. This CDR3 region has 13 residues. From germline, CDR1 is SNHLY and CDR2 FYNNEI. The CDR3 DNA reads TGTGCCAGCAGTGAAATCCTTAACAACGAGCAGTACTTC. Translation: CASSEILNNEQYF.